Following are 20 T cell receptor beta chains from one sample sequenced in a study of T cell responses to AZD1222 COVID-19 vaccine. Only in-frame clones appear in the TCRdb table, and some are missing; sequencing was by immunoSEQ multiplex PCR. The sample yields 150,000 to 180,000 clones, just over 90% seen once. Sequencing was performed on peripheral blood, taken on day 0 of AZD1222 vaccination. These receptors were obtained from an adult in good health.

This chain connects TRBV28 to TRBJ2-2, with 7 positions matching TRBD2. This CDR3 has 15 residues. Germline values: CDR1 MDHEN, CDR2 SYDVKM. V was clipped by 4 bases and J by 2 bases; unmatched bases: 4. CDR3 DNA sequence: TGTGCCAGCAGTTGGGGAGGGGAAAACACCGGGGAGCTGTTTTTT. Translation gives CASSWGGENTGELFF.

The V and J genes are TRBV4-3 and TRBJ1-2; possibly TRBD1 for D (6 bases). Germline V gene data show CDR1 as LGHNA and CDR2 as YSLEER. Trimming removed 0 bases from V and 2 bases from J, with 10 bases in between. This CDR3 region has 15 residues. This CDR3 is CASSQERQENYGYTF. The CDR3 DNA sequence: TGCGCCAGCAGCCAAGAGAGACAGGAAAACTATGGCTACACCTTC.

CDR3 loop: CASSLKGPYGYTF. CDR3 sequence (DNA): TGTGCCAGCAGTTTAAAAGGGCCCTATGGCTACACCTTC. The chain recombines TRBV27 with TRBJ1-2; D uncertain. The CDR3 consists of 13 residues. Germline CDR1 is MNHEY and CDR2 is SMNVEV (reference sequence). V dropped 2 bases and J dropped 4 bases, with 8 bases sitting between them.

This clone was found a few times. The chain combines TRBV6-6 with TRBJ2-2; the D gene is possibly TRBD1 (5 bases). V shed 4 bases and J shed 0 bases, with 9 bases lying between them. The CDR3 sequence is 15 residues long. Germline CDR1 is MNHNY and CDR2 is SVGAGI (reference sequence). CDR3 DNA: TGTGCCAGCAGTTGGACACATACGAACACCGGGGAGCTGTTTTTT. Its protein product is CASSWTHTNTGELFF.

The sample holds a few counts of this clone. The V call is TRBV29-1, the J call TRBJ2-7; unclear D gene. With 5 bases removed from V and 2 bases from J, the gap between germline ends came to 7 bases. CDR3 length equals 11 residues. The germline CDR1 and CDR2 sequences are SQVTM and ANQGSEA. In DNA, the CDR3 is TGCAGCGTTCTAAGAGCCTACGAGCAGTACTTC. This gives the protein CSVLRAYEQYF.

The rearrangement joins TRBV3-1 (or the pseudogene TRBV3-2) to TRBJ1-3, with D perhaps matching TRBD1 (6 bases). This CDR3 has 18 amino acids. V lost 6 bases and J 2 bases, leaving 23 bases between the germline ends. Germline CDR1 LGHDT, CDR2 YNNKEL (reference sequence). CDR3 sequence reads: CASSTNGVQGPTGNTIYF. The CDR3 nucleotides are TGTGCCAGCAGTACAAACGGGGTACAGGGTCCCACTGGAAACACCATATATTTT.

The chain is built from TRBV7-2 and TRBJ1-6, with TRBD1 matching over 7 bases. Germline CDR1 is SGHTA and CDR2 is FQGNSA. With V trimmed by 0 bases and J by 7 bases, 3 bases remained unmatched. CDR3 length: 15 amino acids. CDR3 sequence: CASSLAGTENSPLHF. CDR3 sequence (DNA): TGTGCCAGCAGCTTAGCAGGGACAGAGAATTCACCCCTCCACTTT.

This clone was detected a few times. The chain has TRBV29-1 and TRBJ1-1, with D uncertain. Germline V gene data show CDR1 as SQVTM and CDR2 as ANQGSEA. Trimming pared 3 bases from V and 8 bases from J, leaving 13 bases between. This CDR3 has 12 residues. CDR3 sequence reads: CSVDGSGPEAFF. The CDR3, as DNA: TGCAGCGTTGATGGGTCCGGACCCGAAGCTTTCTTT.

Only one count was recorded for this clone. The CDR3 sequence: CASRGQVNTEAFF. The CDR3 region has the DNA TGTGCCAGCAGGGGACAGGTAAACACTGAAGCTTTCTTT. The V call is TRBV28, the J call TRBJ1-1, with 8 nucleotides matching TRBD1. The CDR3 contains 13 residues. V lost 6 bases to trimming and J lost 2 bases; unmatched junction nucleotides: 2. Germline CDR1 is MDHEN and CDR2 is SYDVKM.

V gene TRBV24-1 combines with J gene TRBJ1-2; 7 positions match TRBD1. The CDR3 extends over 15 amino acids. V lost 8 bases and J lost 6; bases outside the gene matches: 14. From germline, CDR1 is KGHDR and CDR2 SFDVKD. CDR3 residues: CATKNAGTGVDGYTF. The DNA of the CDR3 is TGTGCCACCAAAAATGCGGGAACAGGGGTTGATGGCTACACCTTC.

The DNA for the CDR3 is TGTGCCAGTAGTATAGATCCGTCCCAGCCCCAGCATTTT. Translating it yields CASSIDPSQPQHF. This chain uses TRBV19 with TRBJ1-5; no firm D call. Trimming cost V 0 bases and J 7 bases, with 7 bases left between them. The CDR3 is 13 residues long. Germline V gene data show CDR1 as LNHDA and CDR2 as SQIVND (reference sequence). Complete variable domain (other parts from reference TRBV19 and TRBJ1-5): DGGITQSPKYLFRKEGQNVTLSCEQNLNHDAMYWYRQDPGQGLRLIYYSQIVNDFQKGDIAEGYSVSREKKESFPLTVTSAQKNPTAFYLCASSIDPSQPQHFGDGTRLSIL.

The rearrangement uses TRBV15 and TRBJ2-1; tentative D call: TRBD2 (6 bases). V was shortened by 3 bases and J by 7 bases, with 19 bases between the two germline ends. CDR1 is LNHNV, CDR2 YYDKDF, per germline (reference sequence). The CDR3 extends over 16 amino acids. CDR3 in DNA: TGTGCCACCAGCAGTGCATGGAGGGCCCTTCAGAATGAGCAGTTCTTC. Its protein product is CATSSAWRALQNEQFF.

This clone was recorded once. V is TRBV4-3 and J is TRBJ2-1; 15 bases line up with TRBD2. This CDR3 comprises 16 residues. Looked up from germline, CDR1 is LGHNA and CDR2 is YSLEER. The V gene end was trimmed by 5 bases and the J gene end by 9 bases; junction bases not matched to a gene: 8. The CDR3 here is CASSSRTSGRGSEQFF. For the CDR3, the DNA is TGCGCCAGCAGCTCACGGACTAGCGGGAGGGGTTCTGAGCAGTTCTTC.

The chain has TRBV6-6 and TRBJ2-5, with D unresolved. V lost 0 bases to trimming and J lost 5 bases, with 10 bases between them. The CDR3 runs 14 residues. Germline V gives CDR1 MNHNY, CDR2 SVGAGI (reference sequence). The CDR3 DNA is TGTGCCAGCAGTTACTCGATTGGATCGGAGACCCAGTACTTC. It yields the protein CASSYSIGSETQYF.

This clone occurred a few times. J is TRBJ2-2 and V is TRBV6-2 or TRBV6-3; 16 positions agree with TRBD2. The V segment lost 2 bases and the J segment 3 bases; nucleotides outside the gene matches: 6. From germline, CDR1 is MNHEY and CDR2 SVGEGT. CDR3 size: 19 residues. Here the CDR3 reads CASSYLGLAGGPDTGELFF. Here the CDR3 DNA reads TGTGCCAGCAGTTACCTGGGACTAGCGGGAGGGCCCGACACCGGGGAGCTGTTTTTT.

V and J are TRBV18 and TRBJ1-3; D not resolved. This CDR3 region has 12 residues. The germline gives CDR1 KGHSH, CDR2 LQKENI. V lost 8 bases and J lost 0, with 5 bases in between. CDR3 residues: CASQFSGNTIYF. As DNA, the CDR3 is TGTGCCAGCCAATTCTCTGGAAACACCATATATTTT.

Only one count was recorded for this clone. CDR3 sequence: CASSSPSPSYEQYF. CDR3 nucleotide sequence: TGTGCCAGCAGTTCCCCTAGCCCCTCCTACGAGCAGTACTTC. The chain is built from TRBV6-2 or TRBV6-3 and TRBJ2-7; possibly TRBD2 for D (5 bases). The CDR3 has 14 amino acids. CDR1 MNHEY and CDR2 SVGEGT come from the germline V gene. V lost 4 bases and J lost 0, with 10 bases in between.

The genes are TRBV9 and TRBJ2-7, with 9 bases fitting TRBD1. Germline values: CDR1 SGDLS, CDR2 YYNGEE. Trimming cost V 3 bases and J 6 bases; bases outside gene matches: 10. The CDR3 runs to 15 residues. This chain's CDR3 is CASSGRTGAPGEQYF. CDR3 bases: TGTGCCAGCAGCGGACGGACAGGGGCTCCAGGCGAGCAGTACTTC.

To note about this clone: This is likely a read error, given that the CDR3 carries no conserved phenylalanine or tryptophan at its end. The limits of the CDR3 on the DNA are not certain, so only TCRdb's listed CDR3 is given. The V and J genes are TRBV3-1 (or the pseudogene TRBV3-2) and TRBJ2-7; the D call in the table, TRBD1, was not verified against the DNA. The CDR3 extends over 12 residues, inclusive of both ends. Germline lookup yields CDR1 LGHDT and CDR2 YNNKEL (reference sequence). The CDR3 loop is CASSQDYGQASY.

The J gene is TRBJ1-2, the V gene TRBV4-3; D may be TRBD1 (6 bases). Germline CDR1 reads LGHNA; CDR2 reads YSLEER. V was trimmed by 4 bases and J by 0 bases, leaving 12 bases between them. CDR3 length equals 15 residues. The CDR3 sequence: CASSLGHLANYGYTF. CDR3 DNA sequence: TGCGCCAGCAGCCTGGGACACTTAGCTAACTATGGCTACACCTTC.